A selection of T cell receptor beta chains follows, all from one sample in a study of cytomegalovirus exposure and HLA in healthy donors. The table came from immunoSEQ multiplex PCR; TCRdb's copy has only in-frame clones and leaves some out. This sample contains 200,000 to 250,000 clones. The source material was PBMCs. These receptors came from a girl aged 2 to 10 in good health and CMV-seropositive. Each CDR3 is given with its conserved first and last residue. D genes are given only for firm matches.

v_gene	d_gene	j_gene	CDR3nt	CDR3aa
TRBV18	TRBD1	TRBJ1-3	TGTGCCAGCTCACGAAGAACAGGGGACGGAAACACCATATATTTT	CASSRRTGDGNTIYF
TRBV5-4	TRBD2	TRBJ2-3	TGTGCCAGCAGCGTAGGACTAGCGGGCGTAGATACGCAGTATTTT	CASSVGLAGVDTQYF
TRBV27	-	TRBJ2-1	TGTGCCACCCGGATCACCGGAGGCGTGAATGAGCAGTTCTTC	CATRITGGVNEQFF
TRBV5-1	TRBD1	TRBJ2-1	TGCGCCACCAAAGCCGGGACAGGGAGCTACAATGAGCAGTTCTTC	CATKAGTGSYNEQFF
TRBV7-2	TRBD1	TRBJ2-7	TGTGCCAGCAGCTGGACAGGAGACTACGAGCAGTACTTC	CASSWTGDYEQYF
TRBV4-2	-	TRBJ1-2	TGTGCCAGCAGCCAAGAGCCCCGTGGACAGAAAACCTATGGCTACACCTTC	CASSQEPRGQKTYGYTF
TRBV6-1	TRBD2	TRBJ2-1	TGTGCCAGCAGTGAAGCGGGGACTAGCGCCAACAATGAGCAGTTCTTC	CASSEAGTSANNEQFF
TRBV10-3	-	TRBJ2-7	TGTGCCACCCTGACTAGTAAGTACGAGCAGTACTTC	CATLTSKYEQYF
TRBV4-2	TRBD1	TRBJ1-4	TGTGCCAGCAGCCAAACGACAGGGTTACTGTTTTTT	CASSQTTGLLFF
TRBV7-9	-	TRBJ2-7	TGTGCCAGCAGCTTCGCAGGGGTGGACCACGAGCAGTACTTC	CASSFAGVDHEQYF
TRBV9	TRBD1	TRBJ2-7	TGTGCCAGCAGCCCCCAAGGACAGGGGGTTTACGAGCAGTACTTC	CASSPQGQGVYEQYF
TRBV6-4	TRBD2	TRBJ2-7	TGTGCCAGCAGTGACTCGGGGACTAGCGGCTCCTACGAGCAGTACTTC	CASSDSGTSGSYEQYF
TRBV7-6	TRBD2	TRBJ2-1	TGTGCCAGCAGCCAAGGACTAGTAGGTGAGCAGTTCTTC	CASSQGLVGEQFF
TRBV18	-	TRBJ2-2	TGTGCCAGCTCACCACCGACTTCGGGGGCCGGGGAGCTGTTTTTT	CASSPPTSGAGELFF
TRBV19	TRBD2	TRBJ2-3	TGTGCCAGTAGTCGGCCTGGGGGACTAGCGGTAACAGATACGCAGTATTTT	CASSRPGGLAVTDTQYF
TRBV25-1	-	TRBJ2-7	TGTGCCAGCAGTGCGGGACTTAGCTACGAGCAGTACTTC	CASSAGLSYEQYF
TRBV5-1	-	TRBJ2-7	TGCGCCAGCAGCTTGGGTTGGGTGGGAGATTTCTACGAGCAGTACTTC	CASSLGWVGDFYEQYF
TRBV10-3	-	TRBJ2-3	TGTGCCATCATGATGCGAGACACAGATACGCAGTATTTT	CAIMMRDTDTQYF
TRBV2	-	TRBJ1-6	TGTGCCACCATCGAGGAGAGGACACTCGGGAGCTTGGTATTT	CATIEERTLGSLVF
TRBV6-1	-	TRBJ2-6	TGTGCCAGCAGTGAAGATCCCTTAAGGAGGGGGCTGAACTCTGGGGCCAACGTCCTGACTTTC	CASSEDPLRRGLNSGANVLTF
TRBV29-1	-	TRBJ2-7	TGCAGCGCATTTTTACGGGGTAAAAATCTTAGGGACGAGCAGTACTTC	CSAFLRGKNLRDEQYF
TRBV13	TRBD2	TRBJ2-5	TGTGCCAGCAGCCGAGCCGGGAGCGGGGGAGAGGAGACCCAGTACTTC	CASSRAGSGGEETQYF
TRBV28	-	TRBJ1-1	TGTGCCAGCAGTTTCATCCGCGGGCCTGAAGCTTTCTTT	CASSFIRGPEAFF
TRBV30	TRBD2	TRBJ2-1	TGTGCCTGGAGAGTACCGGGACTAGCGGGGGGATACAATGAGCAGTTCTTC	CAWRVPGLAGGYNEQFF
TRBV4-1	TRBD2	TRBJ2-7	TGCGCCAGCAGCCAAGATAGCGGGAGGGGCCACGAGCAGTACTTC	CASSQDSGRGHEQYF
TRBV28	-	TRBJ2-7	TGTGCCAGCAGTGGCAACTTCAGGGTAAACGAGCAGTACTTC	CASSGNFRVNEQYF
TRBV11-2	TRBD2	TRBJ2-1	TGTGCCAGCAGCTTAGGCGGGAGGGCCAATGATGAGCAGTTCTTC	CASSLGGRANDEQFF
TRBV16	-	TRBJ2-1	TGTGCCAGCAGCCAATCGGGAGGTACCTACAATGAGCAGTTCTTC	CASSQSGGTYNEQFF
TRBV18	TRBD1	TRBJ1-1	TGTGCCAGCTCACAAAAACAGGGGTTTGAAGCTTTCTTT	CASSQKQGFEAFF
TRBV30	-	TRBJ1-1	TGTGCCTGCTTACTTATACAGGCAATGAACACTGAAGCTTTCTTT	CACLLIQAMNTEAFF
TRBV7-9	-	TRBJ2-1	TGTGCCAGCAGCTCGGACAGAGGCTCCTACAATGAGCAGTTCTTC	CASSSDRGSYNEQFF
TRBV29-1	TRBD2	TRBJ2-3	TGCAGCGCCAGGACTAGCGGGAGGGATACGCAGTATTTT	CSARTSGRDTQYF
TRBV28	-	TRBJ2-5	TGTGCCAGCAGTTTTTGGCCCTCGGGTGGCCAAGAGACCCAGTACTTC	CASSFWPSGGQETQYF
TRBV18	TRBD2	TRBJ2-6	TGTGCCAGCTCATCGCTGGGGAGGGCTGGGGCCAACGTCCTGACTTTC	CASSSLGRAGANVLTF
TRBV27	TRBD1	TRBJ1-1	TGTGCCAGCAGTATCCGACAGGGGGTGAACACTGAAGCTTTCTTT	CASSIRQGVNTEAFF
TRBV6-1	-	TRBJ2-3	TGTGCCAGCAGTGAATCCCAGGTTAGGACAGATACGCAGTATTTT	CASSESQVRTDTQYF
TRBV7-6	-	TRBJ2-7	TGTGCCAGCAGCTTATGGGACGAGGGGGACGAGCAGTACTTC	CASSLWDEGDEQYF
TRBV5-6	TRBD2	TRBJ2-5	TGTGCCAGCAGTTCTCGGCCTAGCGGACAAGAGACCCAGTACTTC	CASSSRPSGQETQYF
TRBV27	TRBD1	TRBJ2-7	TGTGCCAGCGCTCTGGGGACAGGGGGTTACGAGCAGTACTTC	CASALGTGGYEQYF
TRBV28	TRBD2	TRBJ2-5	TGTGCCAGCAGTTTGAGGTTGGCGGGAGGTGCAGAAGAGACCCAGTACTTC	CASSLRLAGGAEETQYF
TRBV6-5	-	TRBJ2-7	TGTGCCAGCAGCAGAGGGCCAAACTACGAGCAGTACTTC	CASSRGPNYEQYF